This TCR beta chain originates from a study of CXCR4 blockade with PD-1 therapy in pancreatic cancer. Profiling relied on immunoSEQ multiplex PCR, and the TCRdb table lists in-frame clones only, not all of them. Here the sample spans around 15,000 clones, around 70% being singletons. Patients who provided the archived tumor blocks had not received neoadjuvant therapy before surgery. With V trimmed by 7 bases and J by 4 bases, 4 bases remained unmatched. The CDR3 has 13 amino acids. Germline lookup yields CDR1 LNHDA and CDR2 SQIVND (reference sequence). In regard to this clone: The target antigen is unknown.

The study's findings and limits: Tumors were clonally expanded, mean approximately 0.15 versus 0.05 in healthy blood.

This clonotype originated in a human donor with pancreatic ductal adenocarcinoma. The V call is TRBV19, the J call TRBJ2-3, with 8 bases matching TRBD2. The specimen was tumor tissue. CDR3 sequence: CASKAGGPDTQYF. The CDR3 nucleotides are TGTGCCAGTAAGGCGGGAGGCCCAGATACGCAGTATTTT.